Presented here are 18 T cell receptor beta chains from one specimen sequenced in a study of beta chain features in type 1 diabetes. Sequenced material consisted of expressed TCRB transcripts (all of the isolated RNA was reverse transcribed). Measured with immunoSEQ multiplex PCR; TCRdb has only the in-frame clones, and not every one. The sample lists tens of thousands of clones, roughly 31% occurring once. The sample comprised stem cell memory CD4+ T cells from blood. These receptors were collected from a woman under 30 in good health.

The chain combines TRBV10-3 with TRBJ2-4, with 9 bases matching TRBD1. Looked up from germline, CDR1 is ENHRY and CDR2 is SYGVKD. V was pared by 6 bases and J by 2 bases, with 5 bases of the junction left unmatched. The CDR3 contains 15 residues. The CDR3 DNA follows: TGTGCCATCAGCACAGGGGGCGCGACCAAAAACATTCAGTACTTC. The encoded protein is CAISTGGATKNIQYF.

The chain recombines TRBV15 with TRBJ1-3; a possible D gene is TRBD1 (6 bases). Between the trimmed V and J ends, which lost 0 bases and 2 bases, there was a span of 8 bases. The germline V gene encodes CDR1 LNHNV and CDR2 YYDKDF (reference sequence). The CDR3 is made up of 15 amino acids. CDR3 sequence (DNA): TGTGCCACCAGCAGAGACAGGGGTACTGGAAACACCATATATTTT. Protein: CATSRDRGTGNTIYF. Variable domain in full (rest from reference TRBV15 and TRBJ1-3): DAMVIQNPRYQVTQFGKPVTLSCSQTLNHNVMYWYQQKSSQAPKLLFHYYDKDFNNEADTPDNFQSRRPNTSFCFLDIRSPGLGDTAMYLCATSRDRGTGNTIYFGEGSWLTVV.

V usage is TRBV2 and J usage is TRBJ1-5; 10 bases align to TRBD1. In germline, CDR1 is SNHLY, CDR2 FYNNEI. CDR3 size: 15 residues. Trimming took 6 bases from V and 3 from J; bases not matched to a gene: 5. The CDR3 loop is CASRPGTGDNQPQHF. In DNA form, the CDR3 reads TGTGCCAGCAGACCCGGGACAGGGGACAATCAGCCCCAGCATTTT.

The chain has TRBV7-9 and TRBJ1-2; D is uncertain. The CDR3 spans 14 residues. The V end lost 8 bases, the J end lost 2 bases, and 15 bases lay between the germline ends. Germline V CDR1 and CDR2: SEHNR, FQNEAQ (reference sequence). CDR3 in DNA: TGTGCCAGCCCAGGATCGGGGTCCAACTATGGCTACACCTTC. Amino acids: CASPGSGSNYGYTF.

This clone has a handful of counts. The V gene is TRBV5-1, the J gene TRBJ1-1, with unresolved D. CDR1 and CDR2 (germline): SGHRS, YFSETQ. Between the trimmed V and J ends, which lost 3 bases and 3 bases, there was a span of 9 bases. The CDR3 is 13 residues long. The CDR3 nucleotides read TGCGCCAGCAGCTCTTACGGGGACACTGAAGCTTTCTTT. As protein: CASSSYGDTEAFF.

This chain joins TRBV5-1 and TRBJ2-3; D ambiguous. Germline values: CDR1 SGHRS, CDR2 YFSETQ. The V end was cut by 1 base, the J end by 3 bases, with 12 bases between. The CDR3 sequence is 15 residues long. The CDR3 reads CASSLSVSPTDTQYF. In nucleotides, the CDR3 is TGCGCCAGCAGCTTGTCGGTCTCGCCAACAGATACGCAGTATTTT.

This clone turned up a few times. DNA of the CDR3: TGTGCCAGCTCACCGGTGGGACAGGGCTCCTACGAGCAGTACTTC. Its protein is CASSPVGQGSYEQYF. The chain combines TRBV18 with TRBJ2-7, with 9 nucleotides matching TRBD1. V was pared by 3 bases and J by 0 bases, with 3 bases of the junction left unmatched. The CDR3 runs 15 residues. The germline gives CDR1 KGHSH, CDR2 LQKENI.

This clone was seen a few times. The rearrangement links TRBV11-2 to TRBJ2-3; D unclear. The V gene's germline CDR1 is SGHAT and CDR2 FQNNGV. V lost 1 base, J lost 4 bases, and 9 bases lay in between. This CDR3 spans 14 amino acids. CDR3 sequence (DNA): TGTGCCAGCAGCTTAGGTAGCTCGGCAGATACGCAGTATTTT. This codes for CASSLGSSADTQYF. Based on the CDR3 plus reference TRBV11-2 and TRBJ2-3, the full variable domain is EAGVAQSPRYKIIEKRQSVAFWCNPISGHATLYWYQQILGQGPKLLIQFQNNGVVDDSQLPKDRFSAERLKGVDSTLKIQPAKLEDSAVYLCASSLGSSADTQYFGPGTRLTVL.

The V gene is TRBV7-2, the J gene TRBJ2-5, with TRBD2 identical over 9 bases. From germline, CDR1 is SGHTA and CDR2 FQGNSA. The CDR3 is 16 residues long. V was pared by 6 bases and J by 4 bases, with 12 bases of the junction left unmatched. The CDR3, as DNA: TGTGCCAGCAGGGGAATGGGGACTAGCTATGGAGAGACCCAGTACTTC. It specifies CASRGMGTSYGETQYF.

This chain joins TRBV29-1 and TRBJ1-4; D possibly corresponds to TRBD1 (5 bases). The CDR3 consists of 13 residues. The V and J ends lost 4 bases and 2 bases respectively, with 8 bases between them. Germline loops: CDR1 SQVTM, CDR2 ANQGSEA. CDR3 sequence reads: CSVGRGTNEKLFF. The CDR3, as DNA: TGCAGCGTTGGCCGGGGGACTAATGAAAAACTGTTTTTT.

This clone was seen more than once but under ten times. The rearrangement joins TRBV5-1 to TRBJ2-2; 8 bases map to TRBD1. The CDR3 has 16 amino acids. Germline CDR1 SGHRS, CDR2 YFSETQ. J lost 0 bases, V lost 4 bases, and 5 bases had no gene match. The CDR3 loop reads CASSPRTGSNTGELFF. The CDR3 region has the DNA TGCGCCAGCAGCCCCAGGACAGGGTCGAACACCGGGGAGCTGTTTTTT.

V usage is TRBV9 and J usage is TRBJ1-1; 8 nucleotides match TRBD1. The trim removed 3 bases at V and 0 bases at J, leaving 10 bases unmatched. The CDR3 covers 17 residues. In germline, CDR1 is SGDLS, CDR2 YYNGEE. CDR3 DNA: TGTGCCAGCAGCGCAGGCGGGACAGGAAACATGAACACTGAAGCTTTCTTT. This gives the protein CASSAGGTGNMNTEAFF.

V is TRBV5-1 and J is TRBJ2-1, with D possibly being TRBD2 (6 bases). This CDR3 is 17 amino acids long. Deletions cut 0 bases from V and 0 bases from J, with 13 bases between. The germline gives CDR1 SGHRS, CDR2 YFSETQ. The CDR3 reads CASSLGGTDTSYNEQFF. Written as DNA, the CDR3 is TGCGCCAGCAGCTTGGGGGGGACTGACACCTCCTACAATGAGCAGTTCTTC.

This clone was observed many times. The V gene is TRBV18, the J gene TRBJ1-1; possibly TRBD1 for D (6 bases). V was clipped by 4 bases and J by 1 base, with 10 bases between them. The CDR3 has 14 amino acids. The germline CDR1 and CDR2 sequences are KGHSH and LQKENI. CDR3 in DNA: TGTGCCAGCTCACTCGGGACACAGAACACTGAAGCTTTCTTT. Protein product: CASSLGTQNTEAFF. The full variable domain, with the rest looked up from reference TRBV18 and TRBJ1-1, is NAGVMQNPRHLVRRRGQEARLRCSPMKGHSHVYWYRQLPEEGLKFMVYLQKENIIDESGMPKERFSAEFPKEGPSILRIQQVVRGDSAAYFCASSLGTQNTEAFFGQGTRLTVV.

This clone appeared a few times. This chain uses TRBV30 with TRBJ2-1, with 7 bases aligning to TRBD1. CDR3 length: 20 residues. Germline loops: CDR1 GTSNPN, CDR2 SVGIG (reference sequence). V shed 0 bases and J 1 base; nucleotides not matched to a gene: 18. In DNA form, the CDR3 reads TGTGCCTGGAGTGTACTACTTTCCCTCAGACAGGGTAGATCCTACAATGAGCAGTTCTTC. Encoded protein: CAWSVLLSLRQGRSYNEQFF.

This clone has just a few counts. The chain recombines TRBV7-2 with TRBJ2-1, with a weak D call TRBD2 (5 bases). From germline, CDR1 is SGHTA and CDR2 FQGNSA. V shed 3 bases and J shed 6 bases, with 15 bases lying between them. This CDR3 spans 15 amino acids. The CDR3 bases are TGTGCCAGCAGCTTGAGTCGAGGGTACGGCAATGAGCAGTTCTTC. This codes for CASSLSRGYGNEQFF.

The chain has TRBV2 and TRBJ1-5; TRBD1 might be the D (6 bases). Deletions cut 6 bases from V and 3 bases from J, with 12 bases between. This CDR3 is 14 amino acids long. The germline CDR1 and CDR2 sequences are SNHLY and FYNNEI. The CDR3 DNA is TGTGCCAGCAGCGCCCGGGACACCAATCAGCCCCAGCATTTT. The encoded protein is CASSARDTNQPQHF. Full variable domain (outside the CDR3, taken from reference TRBV2 and TRBJ1-5): EPEVTQTPSHQVTQMGQEVILRCVPISNHLYFYWYRQILGQKVEFLVSFYNNEISEKSEIFDDQFSVERPDGSNFTLKIRSTKLEDSAMYFCASSARDTNQPQHFGDGTRLSIL.

The chain joins TRBV9 to TRBJ1-3; D is uncertain. The CDR3 loop spans 15 amino acids. Germline lookup yields CDR1 SGDLS and CDR2 YYNGEE. V lost 0 bases and J 0 bases, leaving 7 bases between the germline ends. The DNA of the CDR3 is TGTGCCAGCAGCGTAGGCGGTTACTCTGGAAACACCATATATTTT. This translates into CASSVGGYSGNTIYF.